This T cell receptor (beta chain) is from a study of Ad26.COV2.S vaccination and SARS-CoV-2 variants. Study observations and caveats: Placebo recipients trailed vaccine recipients in spike-specific TCR breadth. Possible underestimation of total T cell responses by the TCR breadth and depth analyses was noted. CD8+ and CD4+ T cells specific for spike reportedly responded with substantial breadth after vaccination.

This clone has only a few counts. What it binds is unknown. The protocol was immunoSEQ multiplex PCR, while the TCRdb copy is restricted to in-frame clones and leaves out a portion. The sample has roughly 150,000 clones, roughly 88% seen once. CDR1 and CDR2 (germline): SEHNR, FQNEAQ (reference sequence). CDR3 size: 14 residues. Trimming removed 5 bases at V and 1 base at J, with 11 bases between. The rearrangement joins TRBV7-9 to TRBJ1-1; maybe TRBD1 (6 bases). The TCR originated in a human donor who had recovered from COVID-19. The sample in question was peripheral blood, obtained after recovery from COVID-19. CDR3 sequence reads: CASSPQGGNTEAFF. In DNA, the CDR3 is TGTGCCAGCAGCCCACAGGGTGGGAACACTGAAGCTTTCTTT.